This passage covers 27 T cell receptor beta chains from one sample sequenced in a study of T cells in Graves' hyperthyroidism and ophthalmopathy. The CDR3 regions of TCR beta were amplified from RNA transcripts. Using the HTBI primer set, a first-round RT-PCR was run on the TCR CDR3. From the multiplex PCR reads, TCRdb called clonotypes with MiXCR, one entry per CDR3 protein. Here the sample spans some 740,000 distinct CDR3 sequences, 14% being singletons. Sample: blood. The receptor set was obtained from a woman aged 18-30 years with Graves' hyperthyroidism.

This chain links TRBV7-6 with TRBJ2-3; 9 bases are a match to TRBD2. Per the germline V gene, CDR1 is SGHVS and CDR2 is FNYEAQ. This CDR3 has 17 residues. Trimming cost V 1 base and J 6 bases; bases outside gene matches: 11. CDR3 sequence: CASSLELAGDGQDTQYF. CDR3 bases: TGTGCCAGCAGCTTAGAATTAGCGGGAGACGGACAGGATACGCAGTATTTT.

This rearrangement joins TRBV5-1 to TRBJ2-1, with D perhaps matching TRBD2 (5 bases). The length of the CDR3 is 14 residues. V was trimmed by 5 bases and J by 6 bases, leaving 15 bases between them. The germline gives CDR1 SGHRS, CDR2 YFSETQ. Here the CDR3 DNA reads TGCGCCAGCAGACTAGACTATATTCTCAATGAGCAGTTCTTC. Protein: CASRLDYILNEQFF.

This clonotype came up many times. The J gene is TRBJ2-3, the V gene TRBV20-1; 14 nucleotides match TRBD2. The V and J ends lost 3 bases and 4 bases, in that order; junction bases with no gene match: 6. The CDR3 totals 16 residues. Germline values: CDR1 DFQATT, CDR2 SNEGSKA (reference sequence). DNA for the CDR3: TGCAGTGCTAGTGGGACTAGCGGGAGCGACGCAGATACGCAGTATTTT. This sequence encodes CSASGTSGSDADTQYF.

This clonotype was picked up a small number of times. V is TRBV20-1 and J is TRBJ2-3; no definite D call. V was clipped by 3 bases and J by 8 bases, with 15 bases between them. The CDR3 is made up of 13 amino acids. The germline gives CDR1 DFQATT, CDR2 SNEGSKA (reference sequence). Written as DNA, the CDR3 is TGCAGTGCTAGTTTCCCTACTCTCGGTACGCAGTATTTT. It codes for CSASFPTLGTQYF.

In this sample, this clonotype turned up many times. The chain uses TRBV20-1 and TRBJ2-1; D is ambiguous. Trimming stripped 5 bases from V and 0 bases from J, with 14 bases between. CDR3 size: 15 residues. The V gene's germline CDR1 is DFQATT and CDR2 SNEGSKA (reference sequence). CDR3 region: CSARRGKSSYNEQFF. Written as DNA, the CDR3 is TGCAGTGCTCGTCGCGGAAAGAGCTCCTACAATGAGCAGTTCTTC.

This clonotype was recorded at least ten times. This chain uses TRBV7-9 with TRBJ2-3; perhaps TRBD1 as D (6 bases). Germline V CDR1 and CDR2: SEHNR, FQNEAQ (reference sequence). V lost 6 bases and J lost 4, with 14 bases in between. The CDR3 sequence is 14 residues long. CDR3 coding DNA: TGTGCCAGCAGTTTGTCAGGGGTTGCAGATACGCAGTATTTT. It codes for CASSLSGVADTQYF. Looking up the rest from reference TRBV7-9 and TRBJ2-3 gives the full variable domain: DTGVSQNPRHKITKRGQNVTFRCDPISEHNRLYWYRQTLGQGPEFLTYFQNEAQLEKSRLLSDRFSAERPKGSFSTLEIQRTEQGDSAMYLCASSLSGVADTQYFGPGTRLTVL.

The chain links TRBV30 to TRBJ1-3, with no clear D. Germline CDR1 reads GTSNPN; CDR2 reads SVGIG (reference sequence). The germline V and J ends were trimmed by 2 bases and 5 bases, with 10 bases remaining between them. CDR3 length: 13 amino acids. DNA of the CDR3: TGTGCCTGGAGTACGAGTTATCGAAACACCATATATTTT. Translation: CAWSTSYRNTIYF.

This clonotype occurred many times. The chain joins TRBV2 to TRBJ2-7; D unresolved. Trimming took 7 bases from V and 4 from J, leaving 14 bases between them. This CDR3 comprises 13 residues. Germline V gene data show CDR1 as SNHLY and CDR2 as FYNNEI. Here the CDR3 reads CASKAPEVYEQYF. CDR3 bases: TGTGCCAGCAAGGCCCCGGAAGTATACGAGCAGTACTTC.

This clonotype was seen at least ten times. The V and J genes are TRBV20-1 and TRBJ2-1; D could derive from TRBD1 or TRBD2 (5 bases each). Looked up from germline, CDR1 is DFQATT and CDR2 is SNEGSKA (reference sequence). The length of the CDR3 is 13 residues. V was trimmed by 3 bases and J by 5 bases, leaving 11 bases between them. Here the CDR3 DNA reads TGCAGTGCTAGCGGGACCGTGAACAATGAGCAGTTCTTC. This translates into CSASGTVNNEQFF.

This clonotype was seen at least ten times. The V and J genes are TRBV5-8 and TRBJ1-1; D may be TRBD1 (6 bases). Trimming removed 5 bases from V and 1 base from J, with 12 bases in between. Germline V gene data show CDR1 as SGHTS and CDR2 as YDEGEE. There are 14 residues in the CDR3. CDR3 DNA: TGTGCCAGCAGATTCCAGACAGGGAACACTGAAGCTTTCTTT. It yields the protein CASRFQTGNTEAFF.

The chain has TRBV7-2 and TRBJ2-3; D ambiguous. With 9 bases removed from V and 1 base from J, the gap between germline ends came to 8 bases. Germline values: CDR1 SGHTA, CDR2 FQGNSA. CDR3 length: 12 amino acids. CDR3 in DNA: TGTGCCAGTGCAATGGGCACAGATACGCAGTATTTT. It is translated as CASAMGTDTQYF.

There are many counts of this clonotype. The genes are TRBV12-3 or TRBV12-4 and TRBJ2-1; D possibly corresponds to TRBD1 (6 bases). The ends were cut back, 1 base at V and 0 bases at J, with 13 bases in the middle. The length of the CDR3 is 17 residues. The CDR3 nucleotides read TGTGCCAGCAGTTTAGACAGGGTTGGGCTCTCCTACAATGAGCAGTTCTTC. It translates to CASSLDRVGLSYNEQFF.

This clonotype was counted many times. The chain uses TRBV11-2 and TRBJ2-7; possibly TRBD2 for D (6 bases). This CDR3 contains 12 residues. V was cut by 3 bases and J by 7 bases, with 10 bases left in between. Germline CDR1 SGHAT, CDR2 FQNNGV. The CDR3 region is CASSLSAGEQYF. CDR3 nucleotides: TGTGCCAGCAGCTTGTCGGCGGGAGAGCAGTACTTC.

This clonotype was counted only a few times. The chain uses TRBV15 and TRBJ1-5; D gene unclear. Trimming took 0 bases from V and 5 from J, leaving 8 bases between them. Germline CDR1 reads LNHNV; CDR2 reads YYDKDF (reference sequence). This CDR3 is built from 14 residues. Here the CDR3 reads CATSRDVRDQPQHF. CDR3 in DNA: TGTGCCACCAGCAGAGACGTAAGGGATCAGCCCCAGCATTTT.

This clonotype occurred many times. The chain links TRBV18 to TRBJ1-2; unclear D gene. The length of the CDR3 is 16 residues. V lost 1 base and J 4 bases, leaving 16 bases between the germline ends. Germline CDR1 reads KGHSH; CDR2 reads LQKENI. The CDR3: CASSPRSGSAGYGYTF. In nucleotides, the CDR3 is TGTGCCAGCTCACCACGGTCTGGTTCAGCGGGCTATGGCTACACCTTC.

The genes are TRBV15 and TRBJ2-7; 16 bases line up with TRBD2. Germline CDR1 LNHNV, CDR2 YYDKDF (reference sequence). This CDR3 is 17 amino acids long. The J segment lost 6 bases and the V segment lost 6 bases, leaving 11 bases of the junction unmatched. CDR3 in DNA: TGTGCCACCAGAACCGGGACTAGCGGGAGGGTCCCTCGCGAGCAGTACTTC. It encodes CATRTGTSGRVPREQYF. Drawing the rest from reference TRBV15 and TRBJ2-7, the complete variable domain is DAMVIQNPRYQVTQFGKPVTLSCSQTLNHNVMYWYQQKSSQAPKLLFHYYDKDFNNEADTPDNFQSRRPNTSFCFLDIRSPGLGDTAMYLCATRTGTSGRVPREQYFGPGTRLTVT.

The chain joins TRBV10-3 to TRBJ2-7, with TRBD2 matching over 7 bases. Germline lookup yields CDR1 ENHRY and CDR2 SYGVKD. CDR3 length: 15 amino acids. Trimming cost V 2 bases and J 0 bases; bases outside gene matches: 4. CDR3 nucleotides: TGTGCCATCAGTGAGGTAGCGGGCAGCTCCTACGAGCAGTACTTC. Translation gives CAISEVAGSSYEQYF.

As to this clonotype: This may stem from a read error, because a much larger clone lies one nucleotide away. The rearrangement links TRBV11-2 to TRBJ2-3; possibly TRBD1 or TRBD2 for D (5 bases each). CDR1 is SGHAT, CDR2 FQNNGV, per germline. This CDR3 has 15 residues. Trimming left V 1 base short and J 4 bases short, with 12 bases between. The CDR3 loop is CASSLGDGGPDTQYF. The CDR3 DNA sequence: TGTGCCAGCAGCTTAGGGGACGGAGGTCCAGATACGCAGTATTTT. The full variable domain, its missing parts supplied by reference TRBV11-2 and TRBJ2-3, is EAGVAQSPRYKIIEKRQSVAFWCNPISGHATLYWYQQILGQGPKLLIQFQNNGVVDDSQLPKDRFSAERLKGVDSTLKIQPAKLEDSAVYLCASSLGDGGPDTQYFGPGTRLTVL.

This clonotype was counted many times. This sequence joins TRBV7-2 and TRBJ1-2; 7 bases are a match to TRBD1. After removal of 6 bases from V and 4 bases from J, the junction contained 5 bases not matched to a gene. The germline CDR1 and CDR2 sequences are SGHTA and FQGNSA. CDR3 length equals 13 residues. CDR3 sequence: CASSYRDSYGYTF. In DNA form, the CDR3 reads TGTGCCAGCAGTTACCGGGACAGCTATGGCTACACCTTC.

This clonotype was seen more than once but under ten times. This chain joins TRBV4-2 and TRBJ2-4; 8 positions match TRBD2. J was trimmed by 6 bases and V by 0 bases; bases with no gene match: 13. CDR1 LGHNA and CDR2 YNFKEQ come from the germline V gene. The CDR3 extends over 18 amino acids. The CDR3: CASSQEPLVSGRGNIQYF. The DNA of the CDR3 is TGTGCCAGCAGCCAAGAACCCCTGGTGAGCGGGAGAGGAAACATTCAGTACTTC.

The CDR3 protein is CASSLTSGSFDTQYF. As DNA, the CDR3 is TGTGCCAGCAGCCTGACTAGCGGGAGTTTCGATACGCAGTATTTT. V usage is TRBV7-9 and J usage is TRBJ2-3; 12 nucleotides line up with TRBD2. The V gene end was trimmed by 5 bases and the J gene end by 6 bases; junction bases not matched to a gene: 6. The germline gives CDR1 SEHNR, CDR2 FQNEAQ (reference sequence). The length of the CDR3 is 15 residues.

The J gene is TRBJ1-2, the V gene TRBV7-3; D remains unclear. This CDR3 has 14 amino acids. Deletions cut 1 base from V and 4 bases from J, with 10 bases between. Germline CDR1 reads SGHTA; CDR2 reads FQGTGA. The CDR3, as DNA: TGTGCCAGCAGCTTAATGGACTGGGGCTATGGCTACACCTTC. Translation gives CASSLMDWGYGYTF.

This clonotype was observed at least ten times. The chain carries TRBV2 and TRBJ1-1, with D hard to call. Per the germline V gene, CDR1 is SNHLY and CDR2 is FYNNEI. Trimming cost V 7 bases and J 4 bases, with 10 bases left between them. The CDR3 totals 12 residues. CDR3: CASIGPGTEAFF. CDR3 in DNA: TGTGCCAGCATTGGGCCGGGCACTGAAGCTTTCTTT.

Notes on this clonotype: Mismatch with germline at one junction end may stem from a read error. The CDR3: CASSHGDRINEKLLF. CDR3 DNA sequence: TGTGCCAGCAGCCATGGGGACAGGATTAATGAAAAACTGCTTTTT. The chain joins TRBV3-1 to TRBJ1-4, with 8 bases that match TRBD1. The CDR3 covers 15 residues. Germline CDR1 and CDR2: LGHDT and YNNKEL (reference sequence).

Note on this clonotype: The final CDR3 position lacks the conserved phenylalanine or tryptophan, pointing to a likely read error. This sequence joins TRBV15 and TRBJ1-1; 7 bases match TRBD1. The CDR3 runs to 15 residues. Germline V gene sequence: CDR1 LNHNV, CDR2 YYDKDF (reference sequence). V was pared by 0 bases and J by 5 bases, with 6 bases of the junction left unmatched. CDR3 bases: TGTGCCACCAGCAGAGATGAAGAGGGGGCAACTGAAGCTTTCCTT. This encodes CATSRDEEGATEAFL.

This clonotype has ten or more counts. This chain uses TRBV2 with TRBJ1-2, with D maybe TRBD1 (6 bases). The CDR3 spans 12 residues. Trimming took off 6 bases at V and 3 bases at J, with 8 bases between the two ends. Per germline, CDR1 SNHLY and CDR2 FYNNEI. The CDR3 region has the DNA TGTGCCAGCAGGCGGACAGACTATGGCTACACCTTC. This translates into CASRRTDYGYTF.

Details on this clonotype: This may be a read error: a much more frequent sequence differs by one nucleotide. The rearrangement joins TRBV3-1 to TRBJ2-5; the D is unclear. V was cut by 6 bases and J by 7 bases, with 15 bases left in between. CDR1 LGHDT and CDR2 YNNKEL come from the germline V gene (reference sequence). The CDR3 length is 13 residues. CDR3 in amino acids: CASSPEPLGTQYF. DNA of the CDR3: TGTGCCAGCAGTCCAGAACCACTGGGGACCCAGTACTTC.